This record covers a single T cell receptor (beta chain). This sample was taken from a study of T cell responses to AZD1222 COVID-19 vaccine. Produced via immunoSEQ multiplex PCR; TCRdb's table is partial and in-frame only. The sample includes 99,000 or so clones, about four fifths of them seen just once. This TCR came from an adult in good health. The source was peripheral blood, collected on day 0 of AZD1222 vaccination.

CDR3 region: CSVGGRATAEQYF. The CDR3 coding sequence is TGCAGCGTTGGAGGGAGGGCAACAGCGGAGCAGTACTTC. V usage is TRBV29-1 and J usage is TRBJ2-7; 7 bases agree with TRBD2. The CDR3 runs to 13 residues. J gave up 7 bases and V 4 bases, and 10 bases lay outside the gene matches. The germline gives CDR1 SQVTM, CDR2 ANQGSEA.